The clone carrying this TCR beta chain was seen a handful of times. The antigen is not known. The germline and genes are mouse ones. The read falls 1 residue short of the CDR3 end, and the missing part is taken from the germline J gene. This sample is part of a study of tissue T cells after allogeneic stem cell transplantation. Findings and limits, study-wide: Shared clones across patients were few; motif clustering revealed tissue-specific shared signatures.

The CDR3 is 14 amino acids. Per germline, CDR1 LGHNA and CDR2 YNLKQL (reference sequence). V lost 1 base and J 2 bases, leaving 5 bases between the germline ends. Time point denoted: mouse harvest day 14 after allogeneic transplant. Mouse grafts combined 10^7 T-cell-depleted bone marrow cells with 10^6 splenic CD5+ T cells. The repertoire was sequenced with immunoSEQ multiplex PCR; TCRdb's copy has only in-frame clones and lacks some. The table shows over 3,000 clones, with about 50% occurring only once. Sequencing was performed on gut tissue. The chain combines TRBV5 with TRBJ2-2, with TRBD1 as a possible D gene (5 bases). The receptor comes from a female BALB/c mouse given C57BL/6 T cells with graft-versus-host disease after an allogeneic hematopoietic cell transplant. The DNA read from the CDR3 is TGTGCCAGCAGCCAAGGACAGAACACCGGGCAGCTCTAC. It encodes CASSQGQNTGQLY. The CDR3 in its entirety is CASSQGQNTGQLYF.